The rows below give T cell receptor beta chains drawn from one sample of a study of early T cells in non-severe SARS-CoV-2 infection. Each CDR3 protein is one row after TCRdb ran MiXCR on the 5' RACE reads. Among approximately 65,000 distinct CDR3 sequences listed, around 11% were seen once. Sequencing used whole blood, obtained at baseline. The receptors were gathered from an adult who was a healthcare worker with PCR-confirmed SARS-CoV-2 infection or an uninfected control (not recorded which). CDR3s leave out the opening cysteine and the closing phenylalanine or tryptophan. Only part of the rows carry a size: once, few, many, or a class if the clone is expanded.

>.|TRBV20-1|TRBJ2-3|13
SARVSGGALDTQY
>many|TRBV2|TRBJ1-1|11
ASSEGRSTEAF
>.|TRBV6-2/TRBV6-3|TRBJ1-1|12
ASNRPHRDTEAF
>many|TRBV10-3|TRBJ2-2|15
AISGGGDFRTTGELF
>many|TRBV19|TRBJ1-5|16
ASNLLWQGSVEGQPQH
>many|TRBV9|TRBJ2-3|13
ASSSGLAQSDTQY
>.|TRBV10-3|TRBJ1-1|12
AISERGAGAEAF
>many|TRBV10-2|TRBJ2-3|12
ASSTDRRTDTQY
>.|TRBV7-6|TRBJ1-1|14
ASSLVQGPMNTEAF
>.|TRBV10-2|TRBJ2-7|11
ASRPEGRREQY
>many|TRBV2|TRBJ2-3|13
ASRSTGTYTDTQY
>few|TRBV11-2|TRBJ1-3|13
ASSSQGEPGNTIY
>few|TRBV6-5|TRBJ2-1|12
ASRPDFRDNEQF
>.|TRBV28|TRBJ2-7|14
ASSLGQGAALEEQY
>many|TRBV20-1|TRBJ1-2|13
SAPGGGTGGIGYT
>few|TRBV11-2|TRBJ2-5|9
ASSYGETQY
>.|TRBV2|TRBJ2-1|13
ASSGSGGSYNEQF
>.|TRBV10-2|TRBJ2-1|11
ASSEIGGAGQF